These 27 T cell receptor beta chains originate from one sample sequenced in a study of Ad26.COV2.S vaccination and SARS-CoV-2 variants. Documented treatment: 15 to 20 received Ad26.COV2.S at low or high dose, single or two shots; roughly five received placebo; per-sample allocation not given. Day 63 after the first vaccine or placebo injection was the time point for sampling. Some clones are missing from TCRdb's copy, which holds only in-frame ones; the method was immunoSEQ multiplex PCR. The sample gives about 680,000 clones, around 89% of which show up once; nearly 1.5% is in the top ten. This sample comprised peripheral blood, obtained in a trial of Ad26.COV2.S vaccine versus placebo. All receptors come from a person aged 18 to 65 who received the Ad26.COV2.S COVID-19 vaccine or a placebo.

This clone showed up many times. V usage is TRBV14 and J usage is TRBJ1-2; TRBD1 might be the D (5 bases). V gave up 0 bases and J gave up 8 bases, with 16 bases separating them. From germline, CDR1 is SGHDN and CDR2 FVKESK. CDR3 length: 15 amino acids. The CDR3 here is CASSQDEAGRWGYTF. The CDR3 DNA reads TGTGCCAGCAGCCAAGATGAGGCAGGGCGGTGGGGCTACACCTTC.

The chain joins TRBV5-5 to TRBJ2-7; perhaps TRBD2 as D (5 bases). CDR1 and CDR2 from the germline V gene are SGHKS and YYEKEE (reference sequence). Trimming stripped 3 bases from V and 1 base from J, with 5 bases between. This CDR3 has 12 residues. The CDR3 loop is CASSSGSYEQYF. The CDR3 coding sequence is TGTGCCAGCAGCTCGGGGTCCTACGAGCAGTACTTC.

The chain employs TRBV3-1 (or the pseudogene TRBV3-2) and TRBJ2-1; the D is unclear. Deletions cut 2 bases from V and 0 bases from J, with 17 bases between. CDR3 length equals 18 residues. Germline values: CDR1 LGHDT, CDR2 YNNKEL (reference sequence). CDR3 DNA sequence: TGTGCCAGCAGCCAACCCCGACGGACCTTAAGCTCCTACAATGAGCAGTTCTTC. It codes for CASSQPRRTLSSYNEQFF.

The chain links TRBV3-1 (or the pseudogene TRBV3-2) to TRBJ1-6; D unclear. The CDR3 is 17 amino acids. Germline V gene data show CDR1 as LGHDT and CDR2 as YNNKEL (reference sequence). Trimming removed 4 bases at V and 0 bases at J, with 13 bases between. The CDR3 here is CASSRGPYFSYNSPLHF. In DNA, the CDR3 is TGTGCCAGCAGCCGAGGGCCCTACTTCTCCTATAATTCACCCCTCCACTTT.

The genes are TRBV10-3 and TRBJ1-1, with TRBD1 matching over 8 bases. Germline CDR1 is ENHRY and CDR2 is SYGVKD. V was clipped by 6 bases and J by 1 base; unmatched bases: 1. The CDR3 has 13 residues. The CDR3 sequence: CAIRGQENTEAFF. The DNA for the CDR3 is TGTGCCATCAGGGGACAGGAGAACACTGAAGCTTTCTTT.

This chain joins TRBV24-1 and TRBJ2-5; D perhaps matches TRBD1 (5 bases). V dropped 6 bases and J dropped 2 bases, with 15 bases sitting between them. There are 15 residues in the CDR3. The V gene's germline CDR1 is KGHDR and CDR2 SFDVKD. CDR3 sequence reads: CATSSGAGPQETQYF. The CDR3 DNA sequence: TGTGCCACCAGTTCCGGAGCAGGGCCACAAGAGACCCAGTACTTC.

The V call is TRBV6-2 or TRBV6-3, the J call TRBJ2-5, with 7 bases identical to TRBD1. Germline CDR1 is MNHEY and CDR2 is SVGEGT. J was trimmed by 5 bases and V by 0 bases; bases with no gene match: 15. This CDR3 spans 18 amino acids. As DNA, the CDR3 is TGTGCCAGCAGTTACTCGAAAGGGACAGCCCCCATGTGGGAGACCCAGTACTTC. Protein sequence: CASSYSKGTAPMWETQYF.

The CDR3 coding sequence is TGCGCCAGCAGTGAGTCTGGGGACAGGGTCTTCACTGAAGCTTTCTTT. It yields the protein CASSESGDRVFTEAFF. The gene calls are TRBV10-1 and TRBJ1-1; 9 nucleotides line up with TRBD1. V lost 0 bases and J lost 4; bases outside the gene matches: 6. CDR1 and CDR2 from the germline V gene are WNHNN and SYGVQD (reference sequence). The CDR3 totals 16 residues.

The gene calls are TRBV19 and TRBJ2-5, with TRBD2 matching over 9 bases. This CDR3 has 13 amino acids. V was clipped by 8 bases and J by 9 bases; unmatched bases: 10. Per germline, CDR1 LNHDA and CDR2 SQIVND (reference sequence). CDR3 DNA sequence: TGTGCCAGTGCCGGGACTAGCAAGGTTCCCCAGTACTTC. As protein: CASAGTSKVPQYF.

The chain employs TRBV11-3 and TRBJ2-3, with 13 bases identical to TRBD2. Germline CDR1 is SGHNT and CDR2 is YENEEA. V dropped 4 bases and J dropped 5; count of bases not matched to a gene: 6. This CDR3 contains 16 residues. CDR3 amino acids: CASSSRTSGSEDTQYF. The CDR3 region has the DNA TGTGCCAGCAGCTCCCGGACTAGCGGGAGTGAAGATACGCAGTATTTT. The variable domain in full, with the rest retrieved from reference TRBV11-3 and TRBJ2-3, is EAGVVQSPRYKIIEKKQPVAFWCNPISGHNTLYWYLQNLGQGPELLIRYENEEAVDDSQLPKDRFSAERLKGVDSTLKIQPAELGDSAVYLCASSSRTSGSEDTQYFGPGTRLTVL.

CDR3 in DNA: TGTGCCAGCAGCCCGGACACCGTGCGGGAGACCCAGTACTTC. Translating it yields CASSPDTVRETQYF. The chain combines TRBV3-1 (or the pseudogene TRBV3-2) with TRBJ2-5; D is perhaps TRBD1 (5 bases). Trimming left V 4 bases short and J 5 bases short, with 14 bases between. This CDR3 is built from 14 residues. The germline gives CDR1 LGHDT, CDR2 YNNKEL (reference sequence).

The chain recombines TRBV6-5 with TRBJ2-1, with D possibly called TRBD1 or TRBD2 (5 bases each). Trimming stripped 5 bases from V and 8 bases from J, with 19 bases between. The germline V gene encodes CDR1 MNHEY and CDR2 SVGAGI. CDR3 length: 15 residues. The CDR3 here is CASSQPGPIYDEQFF. The CDR3 DNA reads TGTGCCAGCAGTCAACCGGGACCTATTTACGATGAGCAGTTCTTC.

V is TRBV19 and J is TRBJ1-5; a weak D match, TRBD1 (5 bases). Germline CDR1 is LNHDA and CDR2 is SQIVND (reference sequence). The V end was cut by 4 bases, the J end by 2 bases, with 15 bases between. CDR3 length equals 16 residues. CDR3: CASSTPLGRGNQPQHF. CDR3 nucleotide sequence: TGTGCCAGTAGTACTCCCTTGGGCAGGGGCAATCAGCCCCAGCATTTT. Together with reference TRBV19 and TRBJ1-5, the CDR3 gives the full variable domain: DGGITQSPKYLFRKEGQNVTLSCEQNLNHDAMYWYRQDPGQGLRLIYYSQIVNDFQKGDIAEGYSVSREKKESFPLTVTSAQKNPTAFYLCASSTPLGRGNQPQHFGDGTRLSIL.

A remark on this clone: This CDR3 is also generated by other DNA sequences in the sample. The rearrangement uses TRBV20-1 and TRBJ2-3, with D uncertain. V was pared by 3 bases and J by 1 base, with 2 bases between. From germline, CDR1 is DFQATT and CDR2 SNEGSKA (reference sequence). The CDR3 sequence is 11 residues long. CDR3: CSARGTDTQYF. The CDR3 DNA reads as TGCAGTGCTAGGGGCACAGATACGCAGTATTTT.

The table lists this clone with a few counts. Other DNA sequences within the sample encode an identical CDR3. This chain links TRBV5-6 with TRBJ2-7; no definite D call. The CDR3 covers 11 residues. Between the trimmed V and J ends, which lost 4 bases and 3 bases, there was a span of 5 bases. Germline lookup yields CDR1 SGHDT and CDR2 YYEEEE. The CDR3 spells CASSLNYEQYF. CDR3 bases: TGTGCCAGCAGCCTCAACTACGAGCAGTACTTC.

The chain carries TRBV30 and TRBJ2-1, with unresolved D. Between the trimmed V and J ends, which lost 4 bases and 5 bases, there was a span of 15 bases. The CDR3 contains 14 residues. Germline lookup yields CDR1 GTSNPN and CDR2 SVGIG (reference sequence). CDR3 in amino acids: CAWNSGTSNNEQFF. In DNA form, the CDR3 reads TGTGCCTGGAATTCAGGTACTTCCAACAATGAGCAGTTCTTC.

V gene TRBV7-9 combines with J gene TRBJ2-7, with a tentative D call TRBD2 (5 bases). This CDR3 has 15 residues. Germline V CDR1 and CDR2: SEHNR, FQNEAQ (reference sequence). V gave up 1 base and J gave up 2 bases, with 12 bases separating them. CDR3 protein: CASSLGGFSAYEQYF. The DNA of the CDR3 is TGTGCCAGCAGCTTAGGAGGGTTTAGCGCCTACGAGCAGTACTTC.

The chain recombines TRBV9 with TRBJ1-4; D ambiguous. From germline, CDR1 is SGDLS and CDR2 YYNGEE. The CDR3 is made up of 12 amino acids. Trimming shortened V by 0 bases and J by 7 bases, and 4 bases separated the two germline ends. The CDR3 coding sequence is TGTGCCAGCAGCGTAGGAAGTGAAAAACTGTTTTTT. Translated: CASSVGSEKLFF.

The chain uses TRBV3-1 (or the pseudogene TRBV3-2) and TRBJ1-5; D may be TRBD1 (5 bases). The CDR3 has 17 residues. V lost 0 bases to trimming and J lost 7 bases, with 19 bases between them. Germline V gene lookup returns CDR1 LGHDT and CDR2 YNNKEL (reference sequence). As DNA, the CDR3 is TGTGCCAGCAGCCAAGAGAGTCCCGCGGGGGGTGGACAGCCCCAGCATTTT. The encoded protein is CASSQESPAGGGQPQHF.

This chain connects TRBV7-3 to TRBJ2-3; the D is unclear. CDR3 size: 15 residues. V was cut by 2 bases and J by 4 bases, with 13 bases left in between. Germline values: CDR1 SGHTA, CDR2 FQGTGA. CDR3 residues: CASSLLWAQPDTQYF. The DNA of the CDR3 is TGTGCCAGCAGCTTATTGTGGGCGCAGCCAGATACGCAGTATTTT. Full variable domain (rest looked up from reference TRBV7-3 and TRBJ2-3): GAGVSQTPSNKVTEKGKYVELRCDPISGHTALYWYRQSLGQGPEFLIYFQGTGAADDSGLPNDRFFAVRPEGSVSTLKIQRTERGDSAVYLCASSLLWAQPDTQYFGPGTRLTVL.

Note on this clone: The junction and the germline gene differ at one end; a read error may be behind it. The chain uses TRBV7-7 and TRBJ2-1; TRBD2 agrees at 13 bases. There are 19 residues in the CDR3. Germline loops: CDR1 SSHAT, CDR2 FNYEAQ (reference sequence). This chain's CDR3 is CASSSFGLAGVKAYNEQFF. The CDR3 DNA follows: TGTGCTAGCAGCTCGTTCGGACTAGCGGGAGTGAAGGCCTACAATGAGCAGTTCTTC. Looking up the rest from reference TRBV7-7 and TRBJ2-1 gives the full variable domain: GAGVSQSPRYKVTKRGQDVTLRCDPISSHATLYWYQQALGQGPEFLTYFNYEAQPDKSGLPSDRFSAERPEGSISTLTIQRTEQRDSAMYRCASSSFGLAGVKAYNEQFFGPGTRLTVL.

The chain is built from TRBV30 and TRBJ2-4, with D possibly being TRBD2 (5 bases). V was pared by 0 bases and J by 6 bases, with 9 bases between. Germline V gives CDR1 GTSNPN, CDR2 SVGIG (reference sequence). The CDR3 contains 13 residues. Here the CDR3 DNA reads TGTGCCTGGAGTGTACTAGAGTTAAACATTCAGTACTTC. It is translated as CAWSVLELNIQYF.

This chain links TRBV2 with TRBJ1-5; the match to TRBD1 covers 9 bases. CDR3 size: 17 residues. CDR1 SNHLY and CDR2 FYNNEI come from the germline V gene. After removal of 9 bases from V and 1 base from J, the junction contained 13 bases not matched to a gene. Written as DNA, the CDR3 is TGTGCCAGGTTTTGGACAGGGGAGATTGGAAGCAATCAGCCCCAGCATTTT. Residues: CARFWTGEIGSNQPQHF.

The chain links TRBV2 to TRBJ2-7; no clear D. Per germline, CDR1 SNHLY and CDR2 FYNNEI. Trimming stripped 6 bases from V and 3 bases from J, with 6 bases between. There are 11 residues in the CDR3. CDR3 in DNA: TGTGCCAGCAGCGAGAACTACGAGCAGTACTTC. Translation gives CASSENYEQYF.

The chain uses TRBV5-1 and TRBJ2-1; weak D call: TRBD2 (6 bases). The CDR3 has 15 amino acids. The V and J ends lost 2 bases and 2 bases respectively, with 11 bases between them. CDR1 is SGHRS and CDR2 is YFSETQ in the germline V gene. CDR3: CASSFRGNPYNEQFF. The CDR3 bases are TGCGCCAGCAGCTTTCGCGGGAACCCCTACAATGAGCAGTTCTTC.

This chain joins TRBV5-1 and TRBJ2-5; D might be TRBD2 (5 bases). The CDR3 covers 14 residues. Germline V gene data show CDR1 as SGHRS and CDR2 as YFSETQ. The V and J ends lost 5 bases and 3 bases respectively, with 14 bases between them. CDR3 region: CASRLVSSEETQYF. The CDR3, as DNA: TGCGCCAGCAGACTAGTATCGTCGGAAGAGACCCAGTACTTC.

Only a few counts were recorded for this clone. This chain links TRBV5-1 with TRBJ1-5, with D possibly TRBD1 on 6 matching bases. Germline V lookup: CDR1 SGHRS, CDR2 YFSETQ. The V end lost 1 base, the J end lost 3 bases, and 11 bases lay between the germline ends. This CDR3 spans 15 amino acids. The CDR3 DNA reads as TGCGCCAGCAGCTTGTTGGCAGGGGTCAATCAGCCCCAGCATTTT. This sequence encodes CASSLLAGVNQPQHF.